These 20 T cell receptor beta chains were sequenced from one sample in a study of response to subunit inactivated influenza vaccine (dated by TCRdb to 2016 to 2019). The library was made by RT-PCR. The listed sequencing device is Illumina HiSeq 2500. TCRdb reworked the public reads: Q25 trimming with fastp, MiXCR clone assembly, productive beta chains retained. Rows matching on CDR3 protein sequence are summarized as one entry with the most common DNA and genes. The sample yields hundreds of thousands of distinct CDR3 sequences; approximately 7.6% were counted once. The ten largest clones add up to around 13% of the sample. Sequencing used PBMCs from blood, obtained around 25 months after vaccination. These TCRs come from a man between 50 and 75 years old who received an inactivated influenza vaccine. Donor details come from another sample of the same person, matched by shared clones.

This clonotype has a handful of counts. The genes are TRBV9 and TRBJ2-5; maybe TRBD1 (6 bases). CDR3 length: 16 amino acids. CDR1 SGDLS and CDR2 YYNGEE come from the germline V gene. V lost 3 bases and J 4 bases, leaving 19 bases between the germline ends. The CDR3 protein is CASSGAGTMKGETQYF. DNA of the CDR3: TGTGCCAGCAGCGGCGCCGGGACAATGAAGGGAGAGACCCAGTACTTC. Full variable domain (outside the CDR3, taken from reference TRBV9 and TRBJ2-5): DSGVTQTPKHLITATGQRVTLRCSPRSGDLSVYWYQQSLDQGLQFLIQYYNGEERAKGNILERFSAQQFPDLHSELNLSSLELGDSALYFCASSGAGTMKGETQYFGPGTRLLVL.

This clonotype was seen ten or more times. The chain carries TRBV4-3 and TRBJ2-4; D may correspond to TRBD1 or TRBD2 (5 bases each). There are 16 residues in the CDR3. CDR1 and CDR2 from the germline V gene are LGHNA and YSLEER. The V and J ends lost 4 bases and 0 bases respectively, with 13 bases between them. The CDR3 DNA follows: TGCGCCAGCAGCCGGGGGATCCTCGGAGCCAAAAACATTCAGTACTTC. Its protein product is CASSRGILGAKNIQYF.

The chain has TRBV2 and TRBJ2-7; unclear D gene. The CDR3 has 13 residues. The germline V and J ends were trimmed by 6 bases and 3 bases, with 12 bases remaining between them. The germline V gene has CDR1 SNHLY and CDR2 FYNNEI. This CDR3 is CASRSTVRYEQYF. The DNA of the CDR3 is TGTGCCAGCAGATCCACAGTGCGCTACGAGCAGTACTTC.

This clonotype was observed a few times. CDR3 residues: CASSFGRTNYGYTF. CDR3 nucleotides: TGTGCCAGCAGCTTCGGCAGGACAAACTATGGCTACACCTTC. The genes are TRBV5-6 and TRBJ1-2; maybe TRBD1 (5 bases). The CDR3 loop spans 14 amino acids. Deletions cut 2 bases from V and 2 bases from J, with 10 bases between. Per the germline V gene, CDR1 is SGHDT and CDR2 is YYEEEE.

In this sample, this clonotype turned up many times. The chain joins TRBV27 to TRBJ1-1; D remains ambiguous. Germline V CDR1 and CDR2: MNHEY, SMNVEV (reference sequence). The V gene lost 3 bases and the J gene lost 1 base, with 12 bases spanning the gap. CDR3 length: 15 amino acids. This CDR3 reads CASSFSGAANTEAFF. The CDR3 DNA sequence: TGTGCCAGCAGTTTTTCAGGCGCGGCGAACACTGAAGCTTTCTTT.

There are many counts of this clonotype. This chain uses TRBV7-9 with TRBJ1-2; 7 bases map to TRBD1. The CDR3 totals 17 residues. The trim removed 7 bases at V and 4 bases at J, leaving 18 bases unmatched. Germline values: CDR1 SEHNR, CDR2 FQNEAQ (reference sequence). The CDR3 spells CASNSQGGAAISYGYTF. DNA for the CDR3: TGTGCCAGCAACTCCCAGGGGGGTGCGGCGATATCCTATGGCTACACCTTC.

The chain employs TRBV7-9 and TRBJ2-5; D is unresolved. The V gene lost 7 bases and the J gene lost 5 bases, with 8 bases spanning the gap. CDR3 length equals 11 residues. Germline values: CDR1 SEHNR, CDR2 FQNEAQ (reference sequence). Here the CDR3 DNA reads TGTGCCAGCACCCCAGTGGAGACCCAGTACTTC. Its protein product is CASTPVETQYF.

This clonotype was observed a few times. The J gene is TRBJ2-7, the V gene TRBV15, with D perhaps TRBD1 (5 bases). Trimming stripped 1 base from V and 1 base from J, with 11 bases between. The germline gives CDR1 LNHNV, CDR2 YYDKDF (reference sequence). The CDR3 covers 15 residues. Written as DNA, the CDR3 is TGTGCCACCAGCAGAGCTATCGACAGATCCTACGAGCAGTACTTC. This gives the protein CATSRAIDRSYEQYF. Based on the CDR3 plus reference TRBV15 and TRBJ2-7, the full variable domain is DAMVIQNPRYQVTQFGKPVTLSCSQTLNHNVMYWYQQKSSQAPKLLFHYYDKDFNNEADTPDNFQSRRPNTSFCFLDIRSPGLGDTAMYLCATSRAIDRSYEQYFGPGTRLTVT.

CDR3 coding DNA: TGCAGTGCTAGAGAATGGGGCCTAAACACTGAAGCTTTCTTT. Its translation is CSAREWGLNTEAFF. J is TRBJ1-1 and V is TRBV20-1, with D possibly being TRBD1 (5 bases). The V and J ends lost 0 bases and 2 bases respectively, with 10 bases between them. In germline, CDR1 is DFQATT, CDR2 SNEGSKA (reference sequence). CDR3 length: 14 residues.

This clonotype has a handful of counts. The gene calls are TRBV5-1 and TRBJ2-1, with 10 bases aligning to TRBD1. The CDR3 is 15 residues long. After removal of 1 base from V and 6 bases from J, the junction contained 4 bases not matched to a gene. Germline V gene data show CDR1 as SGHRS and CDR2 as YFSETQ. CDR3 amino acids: CASSLKGQGFNEQFF. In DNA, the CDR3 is TGCGCCAGCAGCTTGAAGGGACAGGGGTTCAATGAGCAGTTCTTC.

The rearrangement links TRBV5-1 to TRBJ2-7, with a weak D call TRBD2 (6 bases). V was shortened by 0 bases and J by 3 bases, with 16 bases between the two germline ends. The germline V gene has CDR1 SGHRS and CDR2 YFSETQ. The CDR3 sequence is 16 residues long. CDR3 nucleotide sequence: TGCGCCAGCAGCTTGGGTGGGACGGGAGCCCTCTACGAGCAGTACTTC. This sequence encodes CASSLGGTGALYEQYF.

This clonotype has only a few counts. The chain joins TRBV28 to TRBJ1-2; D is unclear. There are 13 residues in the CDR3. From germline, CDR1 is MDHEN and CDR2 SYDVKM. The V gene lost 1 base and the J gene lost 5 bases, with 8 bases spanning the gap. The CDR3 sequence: CASSLFGGYGYTF. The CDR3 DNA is TGTGCCAGCAGTTTATTCGGAGGGTATGGCTACACCTTC.

CDR3 residues: CASSYSLRDYTF. CDR3 DNA sequence: TGTGCCAGCAGTTACTCGCTCAGAGACTACACCTTC. The rearrangement joins TRBV6-5 to TRBJ1-2; D is uncertain. The germline CDR1 and CDR2 sequences are MNHEY and SVGAGI. Trimming took 0 bases from V and 10 from J, leaving 9 bases between them. There are 12 residues in the CDR3.

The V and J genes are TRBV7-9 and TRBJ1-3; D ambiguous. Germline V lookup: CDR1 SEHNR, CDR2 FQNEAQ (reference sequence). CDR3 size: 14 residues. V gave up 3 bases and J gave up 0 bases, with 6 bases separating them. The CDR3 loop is CASSFSTSGNTIYF. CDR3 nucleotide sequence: TGTGCCAGCAGCTTTAGTACCTCTGGAAACACCATATATTTT.

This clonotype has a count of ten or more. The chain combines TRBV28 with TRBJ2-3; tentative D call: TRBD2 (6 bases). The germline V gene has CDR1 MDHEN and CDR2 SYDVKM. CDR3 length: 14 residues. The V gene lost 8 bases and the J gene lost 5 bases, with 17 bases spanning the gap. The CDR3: CASGGTESGDTQYF. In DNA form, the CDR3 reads TGTGCCAGCGGGGGGACGGAGTCAGGAGATACGCAGTATTTT.

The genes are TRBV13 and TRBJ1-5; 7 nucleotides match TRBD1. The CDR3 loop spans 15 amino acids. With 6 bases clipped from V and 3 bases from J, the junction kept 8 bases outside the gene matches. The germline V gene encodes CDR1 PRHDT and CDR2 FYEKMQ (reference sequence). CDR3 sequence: CASSQGGTYNQPQHF. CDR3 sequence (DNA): TGTGCCAGCAGTCAGGGGGGGACATACAATCAGCCCCAGCATTTT.

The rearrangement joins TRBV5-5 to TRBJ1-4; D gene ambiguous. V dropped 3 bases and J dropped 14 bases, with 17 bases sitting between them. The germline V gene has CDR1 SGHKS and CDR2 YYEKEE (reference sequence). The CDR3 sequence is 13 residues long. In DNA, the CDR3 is TGTGCCAGCAGCTCTCACCATAGGAAGGACCTGTTTTTT. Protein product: CASSSHHRKDLFF.

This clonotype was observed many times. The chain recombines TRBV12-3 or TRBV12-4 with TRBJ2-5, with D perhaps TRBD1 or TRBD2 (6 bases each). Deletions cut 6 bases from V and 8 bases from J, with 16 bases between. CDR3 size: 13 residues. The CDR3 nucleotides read TGTGCCAGCAGACTAGCAGGGGCGAGCACCCAGTACTTC. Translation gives CASRLAGASTQYF.

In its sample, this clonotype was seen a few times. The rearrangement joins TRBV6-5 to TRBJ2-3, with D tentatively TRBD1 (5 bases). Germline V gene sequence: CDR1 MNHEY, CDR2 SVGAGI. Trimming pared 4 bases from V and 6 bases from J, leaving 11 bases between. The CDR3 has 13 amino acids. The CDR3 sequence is CASSLGARDTQYF. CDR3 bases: TGTGCCAGCAGTTTAGGGGCCCGCGATACGCAGTATTTT.

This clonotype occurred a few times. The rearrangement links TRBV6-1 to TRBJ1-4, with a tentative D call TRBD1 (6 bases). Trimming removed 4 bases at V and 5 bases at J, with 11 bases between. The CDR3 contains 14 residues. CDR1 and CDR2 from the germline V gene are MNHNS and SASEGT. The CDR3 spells CASSVAGTNEKLFF. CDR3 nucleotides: TGTGCCAGCAGTGTGGCAGGGACAAATGAAAAACTGTTTTTT.